What follows are 9 T cell receptor beta chains derived from one specimen sequenced in a study of T-cell reconstitution after alpha-beta-depleted transplantation in children. This sample's TCRbeta library carried unique molecular identifier barcodes. Using its own MiXCR run on the PCR reads, TCRdb lists one record per CDR3 protein. The data hold fewer than 700,000 distinct CDR3 sequences, with over 10% observed a single time. The sequences come from PBMCs, mostly from graft donor cells, collected 360 days after TCRalphabeta/CD19-depleted stem cell transplant. Receptor source: a male patient aged 10 to 17 who had a stem cell transplant for acute myeloid leukemia, so the T cells may come from the graft donor.

This clonotype was found a few times. CDR3 coding DNA: TGTGCCACGTATGGGGGGACTAGCGGGCCGAACACCGGGGAGCTGTTTTTT. Its protein product is CATYGGTSGPNTGELFF. The rearrangement links TRBV4-2 to TRBJ2-2; 12 bases agree with TRBD2. The CDR3 sequence is 17 residues long. Trimming at V came to 10 bases and at J to 0 bases, leaving 9 bases not matched to a gene. Germline V lookup: CDR1 LGHNA, CDR2 YNFKEQ.

This clonotype came up many times. This sequence joins TRBV13 and TRBJ2-2, with 10 bases identical to TRBD2. The CDR3 is 16 residues long. The V and J ends lost 7 bases and 3 bases, in that order; junction bases with no gene match: 8. CDR1 and CDR2 (germline): PRHDT, FYEKMQ (reference sequence). Written as DNA, the CDR3 is TGTGCCAGCACCTCCCTAGCGGGGGCGGACACCGGGGAGCTGTTTTTT. Residues: CASTSLAGADTGELFF.

Ten or more counts support this clonotype. This chain uses TRBV4-2 with TRBJ2-7; 7 bases line up with TRBD2. The CDR3 has 15 residues. Germline V CDR1 and CDR2: LGHNA, YNFKEQ. The V segment lost 1 base and the J segment 1 base; nucleotides outside the gene matches: 4. The CDR3 loop reads CASSQGAGLSYEQYF. The DNA for the CDR3 is TGTGCCAGCAGCCAAGGAGCGGGGCTATCCTACGAGCAGTACTTC.

This clonotype was counted a few times. This rearrangement joins TRBV6-2 or TRBV6-3 to TRBJ2-7, with TRBD2 as a possible D gene (6 bases). Trimming took 0 bases from V and 0 from J, leaving 12 bases between them. CDR3 length: 16 residues. The germline CDR1 and CDR2 sequences are MNHEY and SVGEGT. In nucleotides, the CDR3 is TGTGCCAGCAGTTACTCGTCTGGCGGGAACTCCTACGAGCAGTACTTC. This translates into CASSYSSGGNSYEQYF.

This clonotype was observed a few times. The chain uses TRBV9 and TRBJ2-1, with 11 positions matching TRBD2. V lost 2 bases, J lost 16 bases, and 11 bases stayed unmatched. CDR1 and CDR2 (germline): SGDLS, YYNGEE. The CDR3 sequence is 14 residues long. The CDR3 loop reads CASSVETSGKGAFF. For the CDR3, the DNA is TGTGCCAGCAGCGTTGAGACTAGCGGGAAGGGAGCTTTCTTC.

The V call is TRBV20-1, the J call TRBJ1-5; TRBD1 agrees at 7 bases. This CDR3 is built from 15 residues. Germline trimming cut 6 bases from V and 4 bases from J; bases unmatched to any gene: 12. Germline CDR1 and CDR2: DFQATT and SNEGSKA (reference sequence). CDR3 residues: CSAGLLGQPNQPQHF. The CDR3 nucleotides read TGCAGTGCCGGACTACTGGGACAGCCAAATCAGCCCCAGCATTTT.

This clonotype turned up a few times. The chain carries TRBV9 and TRBJ1-6; possible D gene TRBD1, 6 bases. CDR3 length: 15 residues. V was clipped by 3 bases and J by 7 bases, with 14 bases between them. Germline V gene sequence: CDR1 SGDLS, CDR2 YYNGEE. As DNA, the CDR3 is TGTGCCAGCAGCGCCACAGGGATATACAATTCACCCCTCCACTTT. It yields the protein CASSATGIYNSPLHF.

The chain couples TRBV27 to TRBJ2-2; D gene unclear. Germline loops: CDR1 MNHEY, CDR2 SMNVEV (reference sequence). V was cut by 3 bases and J by 5 bases, with 16 bases left in between. This CDR3 comprises 16 residues. CDR3 region: CASSFISGWGTGELFF. The CDR3 DNA reads as TGTGCCAGCAGTTTTATCTCAGGATGGGGAACCGGGGAGCTGTTTTTT.

This clonotype occurred a few times. The gene calls are TRBV5-5 and TRBJ1-1; D is undetermined. V lost 4 bases to trimming and J lost 7 bases, with 11 bases between them. This CDR3 spans 12 amino acids. Germline V gene sequence: CDR1 SGHKS, CDR2 YYEKEE (reference sequence). The CDR3 spells CASSLITREAFF. For the CDR3, the DNA is TGTGCCAGCAGCCTAATTACTCGTGAAGCTTTCTTT.